This is a list of T cell receptor beta chains from one sample in a study of PD-1 blockade in classical Hodgkin lymphoma. Profiled with immunoSEQ multiplex PCR; TCRdb holds only in-frame clones, not every one. Of about 49,000 clones in the sample, about 90% were seen once. Source: peripheral blood mononuclear cells (PBMCs), taken before the fourth cycle of nivolumab. The receptors originated from a human donor with classical Hodgkin lymphoma. CDR3s include the opening cysteine and the closing phenylalanine or tryptophan. D genes are given only for firm matches. Clone size is not always given. Where it is, it says once, few, many or a class for expanded clones.

J gene: TRBJ2-5; CDR3 length: 13; V gene: TRBV2; D gene: -; clone size: -; CDR3 protein: CASTLWGQETQYF; CDR3 DNA: TGTGCCAGCACCCTCTGGGGCCAAGAGACCCAGTACTTC
J gene: TRBJ2-7; CDR3 length: 15; V gene: TRBV19; D gene: TRBD2; clone size: -; CDR3 protein: CASSIGTSGVYEQYF; CDR3 DNA: TGTGCCAGTAGTATAGGGACTAGCGGAGTTTACGAGCAGTACTTC
J gene: TRBJ1-5; CDR3 length: 16; V gene: TRBV12-5; D gene: -; clone size: -; CDR3 protein: CASGLVPRDSNQPQHF; CDR3 DNA: TGTGCTAGTGGTTTGGTACCCAGGGATAGCAATCAGCCCCAGCATTTT
J gene: TRBJ2-7; CDR3 length: 13; V gene: TRBV4-1; D gene: -; clone size: -; CDR3 protein: CASSDRDSYEQYF; CDR3 DNA: TGCGCCAGCAGCGATCGGGACTCATACGAGCAGTACTTC
J gene: TRBJ1-2; CDR3 length: 15; V gene: TRBV6-6; D gene: -; clone size: -; CDR3 protein: CASSYSSGALDGYTF; CDR3 DNA: TGTGCCAGCAGTTACTCGTCGGGGGCGCTTGATGGCTACACCTTC
J gene: TRBJ2-7; CDR3 length: 15; V gene: TRBV6-1; D gene: -; clone size: -; CDR3 protein: CASSETNRFWNEQYF; CDR3 DNA: TGTGCCAGCAGCGAGACGAACAGGTTTTGGAACGAGCAGTACTTC
J gene: TRBJ1-6; CDR3 length: 14; V gene: TRBV5-1; D gene: -; clone size: once; CDR3 protein: CASSSTRGNSPLHF; CDR3 DNA: TGCGCCAGCAGTTCGACACGAGGGAATTCACCCCTCCACTTT
J gene: TRBJ2-3; CDR3 length: 13; V gene: TRBV5-1; D gene: -; clone size: -; CDR3 protein: CASSPDRLDTQYF; CDR3 DNA: TGCGCCAGCAGCCCCGACAGACTTGATACGCAGTATTTT
J gene: TRBJ1-2; CDR3 length: 14; V gene: TRBV9; D gene: -; clone size: -; CDR3 protein: CASSVVGRSYGYTF; CDR3 DNA: TGTGCCAGCAGCGTAGTCGGCCGGAGCTATGGCTACACCTTC
J gene: TRBJ2-1; CDR3 length: 13; V gene: TRBV19; D gene: -; clone size: once; CDR3 protein: CASSMTVYYEQFF; CDR3 DNA: TGTGCCAGTAGTATGACCGTTTATTATGAGCAGTTCTTC
J gene: TRBJ1-2; CDR3 length: 19; V gene: TRBV5-1; D gene: TRBD1; clone size: once; CDR3 protein: CASSLGLWDRGNLKYGYTF; CDR3 DNA: TGCGCCAGCAGCTTGGGTTTATGGGACAGGGGCAACTTGAAGTATGGCTACACCTTC
J gene: TRBJ1-1; CDR3 length: 14; V gene: TRBV5-1; D gene: TRBD1; clone size: -; CDR3 protein: CASSPGTGSTEAFF; CDR3 DNA: TGCGCCAGCAGCCCAGGGACAGGGAGCACTGAAGCTTTCTTT
J gene: TRBJ2-7; CDR3 length: 10; V gene: TRBV5-1; D gene: -; clone size: -; CDR3 protein: CASSLDEQYF; CDR3 DNA: TGCGCCAGCAGCTTGGACGAGCAGTACTTC
J gene: TRBJ2-3; CDR3 length: 15; V gene: TRBV11-3; D gene: -; clone size: -; CDR3 protein: CASKFWAEGTDTQYF; CDR3 DNA: TGTGCCAGCAAATTCTGGGCGGAAGGCACAGATACGCAGTATTTT
J gene: TRBJ2-3; CDR3 length: 15; V gene: TRBV9; D gene: -; clone size: -; CDR3 protein: CASSPRPFETDTQYF; CDR3 DNA: TGTGCCAGCAGCCCGAGGCCTTTTGAAACGGATACGCAGTATTTT
J gene: TRBJ2-1; CDR3 length: 10; V gene: TRBV28; D gene: -; clone size: -; CDR3 protein: CASSFNEQFF; CDR3 DNA: TGTGCCAGCAGTTTCAACGAGCAGTTCTTC
J gene: TRBJ2-2; CDR3 length: 16; V gene: TRBV5-1; D gene: -; clone size: -; CDR3 protein: CASSLEIAQDTGELFF; CDR3 DNA: TGCGCCAGCAGCTTGGAGATTGCCCAGGACACCGGGGAGCTGTTTTTT
J gene: TRBJ2-7; CDR3 length: 15; V gene: TRBV6-1; D gene: -; clone size: -; CDR3 protein: CASSDEAGGHDQQYF; CDR3 DNA: TGTGCCAGCAGTGATGAGGCCGGCGGACATGATCAGCAGTACTTC
J gene: TRBJ2-7; CDR3 length: 15; V gene: TRBV6-6; D gene: TRBD2; clone size: -; CDR3 protein: CASSYLASGSHEQYF; CDR3 DNA: TGTGCCAGCAGTTACCTAGCTAGCGGGAGCCACGAGCAGTACTTC
J gene: TRBJ2-5; CDR3 length: 13; V gene: TRBV30; D gene: TRBD1; clone size: -; CDR3 protein: CAWIRGLGETQYF; CDR3 DNA: TGTGCCTGGATCAGGGGGCTAGGGGAGACCCAGTACTTC
J gene: TRBJ1-4; CDR3 length: 14; V gene: TRBV7-9; D gene: -; clone size: -; CDR3 protein: CASSLEQGNEKLFF; CDR3 DNA: TGTGCCAGCAGCTTAGAACAGGGTAATGAAAAACTGTTTTTT
J gene: TRBJ1-6; CDR3 length: 14; V gene: TRBV4-1; D gene: -; clone size: -; CDR3 protein: CASSRNREDSPLHF; CDR3 DNA: TGCGCCAGCAGCCGAAACAGGGAGGATTCACCCCTCCACTTT
J gene: TRBJ2-5; CDR3 length: 13; V gene: TRBV5-1; D gene: -; clone size: once; CDR3 protein: CASSSRVQETQYF; CDR3 DNA: TGCGCCAGCAGCTCCAGGGTTCAGGAGACCCAGTACTTC
J gene: TRBJ2-1; CDR3 length: 15; V gene: TRBV4-1; D gene: TRBD2; clone size: -; CDR3 protein: CASSQTSGTSYPPFF; CDR3 DNA: TGCGCCAGCAGCCAAACTAGCGGGACCTCGTACCCCCCGTTCTTC
J gene: TRBJ2-3; CDR3 length: 16; V gene: TRBV25-1; D gene: -; clone size: -; CDR3 protein: CASSEYRLGSTDTQYF; CDR3 DNA: TGTGCCAGCAGTGAATATAGGCTAGGAAGCACAGATACGCAGTATTTT
J gene: TRBJ2-5; CDR3 length: 14; V gene: TRBV28; D gene: -; clone size: -; CDR3 protein: CASSRQNQQETQYF; CDR3 DNA: TGTGCCAGCAGCAGACAGAACCAACAAGAGACCCAGTACTTC
J gene: TRBJ1-1; CDR3 length: 10; V gene: TRBV23-1; D gene: -; clone size: -; CDR3 protein: CASSPHEAFF; CDR3 DNA: TGCGCCAGCAGTCCACATGAAGCTTTCTTT
J gene: TRBJ2-7; CDR3 length: 18; V gene: TRBV27; D gene: TRBD1; clone size: -; CDR3 protein: CASSRRGTGGESSYEQYF; CDR3 DNA: TGTGCCAGCAGCCGAAGAGGGACAGGGGGCGAAAGCTCCTACGAGCAGTACTTC
J gene: TRBJ2-7; CDR3 length: 15; V gene: TRBV29-1; D gene: -; clone size: -; CDR3 protein: CSAIFTSRRTYEQYF; CDR3 DNA: TGCAGCGCCATCTTCACCTCAAGGCGTACCTACGAGCAGTACTTC
J gene: TRBJ1-2; CDR3 length: 13; V gene: TRBV5-1; D gene: -; clone size: -; CDR3 protein: CASSLGADYGYTF; CDR3 DNA: TGCGCCAGCAGCTTGGGTGCAGATTATGGCTACACCTTC
J gene: TRBJ2-7; CDR3 length: 13; V gene: TRBV6-6; D gene: -; clone size: -; CDR3 protein: CASMTREGYEQYF; CDR3 DNA: TGTGCCAGCATGACCAGGGAAGGGTACGAGCAGTACTTC
J gene: TRBJ2-7; CDR3 length: 14; V gene: TRBV10-3; D gene: TRBD1; clone size: -; CDR3 protein: CATHLTGALDEQYF; CDR3 DNA: TGTGCCACCCATCTTACAGGGGCTCTGGACGAGCAGTACTTC
J gene: TRBJ1-5; CDR3 length: 12; V gene: TRBV2; D gene: -; clone size: -; CDR3 protein: CASSEGSERQHF; CDR3 DNA: TGTGCCAGCAGTGAAGGTTCGGAGCGCCAGCATTTT
J gene: TRBJ2-2; CDR3 length: 12; V gene: TRBV15; D gene: -; clone size: few; CDR3 protein: CATSSHTGELFF; CDR3 DNA: TGTGCCACCAGCTCTCACACCGGGGAGCTGTTTTTT
J gene: TRBJ2-7; CDR3 length: 15; V gene: TRBV4-1; D gene: TRBD2; clone size: -; CDR3 protein: CASSLTEREGREQYF; CDR3 DNA: TGCGCCAGCAGCCTTACGGAGCGGGAGGGCCGTGAGCAGTACTTC
J gene: TRBJ2-5; CDR3 length: 15; V gene: TRBV11-3; D gene: -; clone size: -; CDR3 protein: CASSLDFDKSETQYF; CDR3 DNA: TGTGCCAGCAGCTTAGACTTCGATAAGTCGGAGACCCAGTACTTC
J gene: TRBJ1-5; CDR3 length: 16; V gene: TRBV30; D gene: TRBD1; clone size: -; CDR3 protein: CAWSGGGQGIAQPQHF; CDR3 DNA: TGTGCCTGGAGTGGGGGTGGACAGGGGATAGCTCAGCCCCAGCATTTT
J gene: TRBJ2-7; CDR3 length: 13; V gene: TRBV14; D gene: -; clone size: few; CDR3 protein: CASSQGNSYEQYF; CDR3 DNA: TGTGCCAGCAGCCAAGGAAACTCCTACGAGCAGTACTTC
J gene: TRBJ2-5; CDR3 length: 14; V gene: TRBV14; D gene: -; clone size: -; CDR3 protein: CASSQGVSWGTQYF; CDR3 DNA: TGTGCCAGCAGCCAAGGCGTCTCCTGGGGGACCCAGTACTTC
J gene: TRBJ2-3; CDR3 length: 16; V gene: TRBV11-2; D gene: TRBD1; clone size: -; CDR3 protein: CASSLDPGGVTDTQYF; CDR3 DNA: TGTGCCAGCAGCTTAGACCCAGGGGGTGTGACAGATACGCAGTATTTT
J gene: TRBJ2-6; CDR3 length: 15; V gene: TRBV19; D gene: TRBD1; clone size: once; CDR3 protein: CATNFRGPGANVLTF; CDR3 DNA: TGTGCCACCAATTTCAGGGGGCCTGGGGCCAACGTCCTGACTTTC
J gene: TRBJ1-4; CDR3 length: 15; V gene: TRBV6-5; D gene: -; clone size: -; CDR3 protein: CASSYSHRPPEKLFF; CDR3 DNA: TGTGCCAGCAGTTACTCTCACAGGCCTCCTGAAAAACTGTTTTTT
J gene: TRBJ2-7; CDR3 length: 15; V gene: TRBV5-4; D gene: TRBD2; clone size: -; CDR3 protein: CASSRGLAGGGEQYF; CDR3 DNA: TGTGCCAGCAGCCGCGGACTAGCGGGAGGGGGCGAGCAGTACTTC
J gene: TRBJ1-2; CDR3 length: 17; V gene: TRBV4-1; D gene: -; clone size: medium-sized; CDR3 protein: CASSLGRVGVGNYGYTF; CDR3 DNA: TGCGCCAGCAGTCTAGGTCGGGTAGGGGTGGGAAACTATGGCTACACCTTC
J gene: TRBJ2-3; CDR3 length: 16; V gene: TRBV27; D gene: -; clone size: -; CDR3 protein: CASSRAASASTDTQYF; CDR3 DNA: TGTGCCAGCAGTCGGGCCGCCAGTGCCTCCACAGATACGCAGTATTTT
J gene: TRBJ2-7; CDR3 length: 15; V gene: TRBV28; D gene: TRBD1; clone size: -; CDR3 protein: CASSQGTGSSYEQYF; CDR3 DNA: TGTGCCAGCAGTCAAGGGACAGGAAGCTCCTACGAGCAGTACTTC